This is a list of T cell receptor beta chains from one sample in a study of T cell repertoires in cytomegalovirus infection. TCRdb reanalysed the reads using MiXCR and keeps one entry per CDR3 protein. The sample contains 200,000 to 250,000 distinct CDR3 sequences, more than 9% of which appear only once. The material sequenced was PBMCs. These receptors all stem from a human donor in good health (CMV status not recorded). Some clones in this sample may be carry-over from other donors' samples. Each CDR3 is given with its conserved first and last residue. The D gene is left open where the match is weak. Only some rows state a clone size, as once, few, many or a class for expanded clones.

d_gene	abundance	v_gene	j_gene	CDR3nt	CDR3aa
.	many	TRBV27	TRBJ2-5	TGTGCCAGCAGTTTAAGAAGGGAAGAGACCCAGTACTTC	CASSLRREETQYF
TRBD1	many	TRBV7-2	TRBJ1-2	TGTGCCAGCAGCTTAGCGGACAGGCGAACTAACTATGGCTACACCTTC	CASSLADRRTNYGYTF
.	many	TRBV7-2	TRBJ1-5	TGTGCCAGCAGCAATGACAGGTATCAGCCCCAGCATTTT	CASSNDRYQPQHF
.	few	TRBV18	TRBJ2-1	TGTGCCAGCTCACCGTCCGCTCAAACCTACAATGAGCAGTTCTTC	CASSPSAQTYNEQFF
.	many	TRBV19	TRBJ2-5	TGTGCCAGTAGTATCTCGACGGGGTACCAAGAGACCCAGTACTTC	CASSISTGYQETQYF
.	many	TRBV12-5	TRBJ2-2	TGTGCTAGTGGTTTATCAGGGACGAACACCGGGGAGCTGTTTTTT	CASGLSGTNTGELFF
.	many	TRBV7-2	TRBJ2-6	TGTGCCAGCAGCCGCCGACTAGTATCCCTTGGGGCCAACGTCCTGACTTTC	CASSRRLVSLGANVLTF
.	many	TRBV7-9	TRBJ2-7	TGTGCCAGCAGCTCGGACAGTAGCTACGAGCAGTACTTC	CASSSDSSYEQYF
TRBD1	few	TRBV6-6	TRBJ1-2	TGTGCCAGCAGTACCCGGACAGGGAACGGCTACACCTTC	CASSTRTGNGYTF
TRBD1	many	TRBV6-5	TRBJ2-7	TGTGCCAGCTCCGAACCGGGACAGCCGATCTACGAGCAGTACTTC	CASSEPGQPIYEQYF
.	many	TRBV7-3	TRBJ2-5	TGTGCCAGCAGCCCTAACCTGGAGGGAGAGACCCAGTACTTC	CASSPNLEGETQYF
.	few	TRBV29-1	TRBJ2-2	TGCAGCGTTGGACACCCTGCGGGGGAGCTGTTTTTT	CSVGHPAGELFF
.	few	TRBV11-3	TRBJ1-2	TGTGCCAGCAGCTCGAGCCGGGGACTCTATGGCTACACCTTC	CASSSSRGLYGYTF
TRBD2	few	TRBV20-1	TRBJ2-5	TGCAGTGCTAGAGTAGGCGACCTCTGGCGGGAGGGCCTGGAGACCCAGTACTTC	CSARVGDLWREGLETQYF
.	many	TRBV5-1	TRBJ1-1	TGCGCCAGCAGCTTCGACTACCAGGTGAACACTGAAGCTTTCTTT	CASSFDYQVNTEAFF
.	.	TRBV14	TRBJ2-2	TGTGCCAGCAGCCAGGGATTGAACACCGGGGAGCTGTTTTTT	CASSQGLNTGELFF
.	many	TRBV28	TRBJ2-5	TGTGCCAGCACAGGGGTGGCAGAGACCCAGTACTTC	CASTGVAETQYF
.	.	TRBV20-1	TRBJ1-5	TGCAGTGCTAGTTCGGGGGAAGGGAGCAATCAGCCCCAGCATTTT	CSASSGEGSNQPQHF
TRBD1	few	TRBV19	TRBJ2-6	TGTGCCACCACAGGGGCCGGGGCCAACGTCCTGACTTTC	CATTGAGANVLTF
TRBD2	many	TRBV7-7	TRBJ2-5	TGTGCCAGCAGCCCTCCGGGAGGGGGCCAGTACTTC	CASSPPGGGQYF
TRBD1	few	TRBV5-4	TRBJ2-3	TGTGCCAGCAGCTTCGACAGGGCGAGCACAGATACGCAGTATTTT	CASSFDRASTDTQYF
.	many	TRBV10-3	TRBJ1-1	TGTGCCATCAGTGAAGGACTCGGGAGGGAGGACACTGAAGCTTTCTTT	CAISEGLGREDTEAFF
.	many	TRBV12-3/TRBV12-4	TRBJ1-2	TGTGCCAGCAGTTTAAGGGACTATGGCTACACCTTC	CASSLRDYGYTF
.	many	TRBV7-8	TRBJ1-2	TGTGCCAGCAGCTCGAGTTCTAACTATGGCTACACCTTC	CASSSSSNYGYTF
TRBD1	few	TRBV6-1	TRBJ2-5	TGTGCCAGCCGTGAGGGAAGACAGGGCGGGGAGACCCAGTACTTC	CASREGRQGGETQYF
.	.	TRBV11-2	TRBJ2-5	TGTGCCAGCAGCTTCTCGGGAGCCCAGGGGGAGACCCAGTACTTC	CASSFSGAQGETQYF
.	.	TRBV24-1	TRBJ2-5	TGTGCCACCAGTGAGGGAGCTTTGGAGACCCAGTACTTC	CATSEGALETQYF
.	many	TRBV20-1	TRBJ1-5	TGCAGTGCTAGTACGAGGACAGCCAGCAATCAGCCCCAGCATTTT	CSASTRTASNQPQHF
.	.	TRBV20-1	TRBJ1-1	TGCAGTGCTAGAGAAAGGGCGAACACTGAAGCTTTCTTT	CSARERANTEAFF
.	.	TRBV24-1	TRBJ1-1	TGTGCCACCAGTGATTTGGTACAGGATGTTACTGAAGCTTTCTTT	CATSDLVQDVTEAFF
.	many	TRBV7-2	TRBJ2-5	TGTGCCAGCAGCTTAGAATCTCCCTCGTACCAAGAGACCCAGTACTTC	CASSLESPSYQETQYF
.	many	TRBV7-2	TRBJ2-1	TGTGCCAGCAGCGCCTCGGCTCACCAGGGTCGCAATGAGCAGTTCTTC	CASSASAHQGRNEQFF